Following are 8 T cell receptor beta chains from one sample sequenced in a study of blood T cells in healthy people across ages. A second PCR of roughly 7 to 11 cycles used a sample-barcoded 5' primer and a J-beta primer mix. TCRdb analysed the 5' RACE reads with MiXCR anew, one entry per CDR3 protein. Among just over 800,000 distinct CDR3 sequences listed, less than 80% were seen once. Sequenced sample: blood. Receptors originate from a man between 25 and 39 years old in good health.

The CDR3 loop is CASSPRTGGSNIQYF. CDR3 coding DNA: TGTGCCAGCAGTCCGAGGACAGGGGGCTCAAACATTCAGTACTTC. The chain joins TRBV27 to TRBJ2-4, with 11 bases fitting TRBD1. The CDR3 has 15 amino acids. The J segment lost 6 bases and the V segment lost 5 bases, leaving 6 bases of the junction unmatched. Germline values: CDR1 MNHEY, CDR2 SMNVEV (reference sequence).

The V gene is TRBV3-1, the J gene TRBJ1-1; maybe TRBD1 (5 bases). This CDR3 has 13 amino acids. Germline CDR1 and CDR2: LGHDT and YNNKEL (reference sequence). The ends were cut back, 3 bases at V and 7 bases at J, with 12 bases in the middle. The CDR3 DNA reads as TGTGCCAGCAGCCAGGGGCTGGTTGGTGAAGCTTTCTTT. Protein product: CASSQGLVGEAFF.

This chain links TRBV4-3 with TRBJ2-7; 7 bases are a match to TRBD2. Losses at the gene ends were 0 bases for V and 3 bases for J; bases not matched to a gene: 11. The germline V gene encodes CDR1 LGHNA and CDR2 YSLEER. CDR3 size: 17 residues. The CDR3 nucleotides read TGCGCCAGCAGCCAAGACTGGGGGGGACGCCTGGGCTACGAGCAGTACTTC. Its protein is CASSQDWGGRLGYEQYF.

This clonotype was counted only a few times. This CDR3 is CASSQTSGGALQETQYF. The CDR3 DNA sequence: TGTGCCAGCAGCCAGACAAGCGGGGGGGCACTCCAAGAGACCCAGTACTTC. J is TRBJ2-5 and V is TRBV4-2; TRBD2 matches 10 bases. The CDR3 totals 17 residues. The V segment lost 3 bases and the J segment 1 base; nucleotides outside the gene matches: 8. Per germline, CDR1 LGHNA and CDR2 YNFKEQ.

This rearrangement joins TRBV27 to TRBJ2-1, with 10 bases identical to TRBD1. The germline gives CDR1 MNHEY, CDR2 SMNVEV (reference sequence). The V gene end was trimmed by 6 bases and the J gene end by 5 bases; junction bases not matched to a gene: 10. There are 16 residues in the CDR3. This CDR3 reads CASSNNPGQGNNEQFF. The CDR3 DNA is TGTGCCAGCAGCAACAATCCGGGACAGGGGAACAATGAGCAGTTCTTC.

The DNA for the CDR3 is TGTGCCAGCAAGGGAGGGGGAAGAAACTATGGCTACACCTTC. It is translated as CASKGGGRNYGYTF. The genes are TRBV27 and TRBJ1-2, with D tentatively TRBD1 (6 bases). CDR1 and CDR2 from the germline V gene are MNHEY and SMNVEV (reference sequence). Trimming pared 7 bases from V and 2 bases from J, leaving 14 bases between. The CDR3 sequence is 14 residues long.

This sequence joins TRBV7-3 and TRBJ2-1, with 10 bases that match TRBD1. The CDR3 runs 15 residues. CDR1 is SGHTA, CDR2 FQGTGA, per germline. V shed 5 bases, J shed 8 bases, and the junction held 9 bases outside the gene matches. In nucleotides, the CDR3 is TGTGCCAGCAGCCGGACAGGGGGAGGTTCGTATGAGCAGTTCTTC. It specifies CASSRTGGGSYEQFF.

The chain recombines TRBV5-1 with TRBJ2-5; 8 bases are shared with TRBD1. CDR1 is SGHRS and CDR2 is YFSETQ in the germline V gene. This CDR3 is built from 14 residues. Losses at the gene ends were 7 bases for V and 1 base for J; bases not matched to a gene: 6. The CDR3 DNA sequence: TGCGCCAGCGGACTGGGACAGGCCCAAGAGACCCAGTACTTC. Its protein product is CASGLGQAQETQYF.